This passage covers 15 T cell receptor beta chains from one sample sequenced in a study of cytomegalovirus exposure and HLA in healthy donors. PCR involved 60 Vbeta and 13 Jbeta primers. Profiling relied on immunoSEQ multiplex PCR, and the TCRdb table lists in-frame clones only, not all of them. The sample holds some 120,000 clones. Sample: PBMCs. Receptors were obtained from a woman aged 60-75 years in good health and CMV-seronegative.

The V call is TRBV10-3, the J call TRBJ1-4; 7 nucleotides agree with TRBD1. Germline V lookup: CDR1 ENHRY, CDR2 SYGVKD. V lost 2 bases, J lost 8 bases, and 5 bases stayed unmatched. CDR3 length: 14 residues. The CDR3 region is CAISEQGVEEKLFF. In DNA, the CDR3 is TGTGCCATCAGTGAGCAGGGGGTAGAGGAAAAACTGTTTTTT.

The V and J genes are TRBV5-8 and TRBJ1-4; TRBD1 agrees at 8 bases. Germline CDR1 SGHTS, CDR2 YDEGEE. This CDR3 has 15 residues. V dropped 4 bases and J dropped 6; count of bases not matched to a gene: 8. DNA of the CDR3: TGTGCCAGCAGCGGAGGGACAGGACGGTATGAAAAACTGTTTTTT. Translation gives CASSGGTGRYEKLFF.

For the CDR3, the DNA is TGTGCCAGCATAGGACAGCTGAACACTGAAGCTTTCTTT. Encoded protein: CASIGQLNTEAFF. The V call is TRBV28, the J call TRBJ1-1; weak D call: TRBD1 (6 bases). CDR3 length equals 13 residues. The germline CDR1 and CDR2 sequences are MDHEN and SYDVKM. The germline V and J ends were trimmed by 7 bases and 0 bases, with 9 bases remaining between them.

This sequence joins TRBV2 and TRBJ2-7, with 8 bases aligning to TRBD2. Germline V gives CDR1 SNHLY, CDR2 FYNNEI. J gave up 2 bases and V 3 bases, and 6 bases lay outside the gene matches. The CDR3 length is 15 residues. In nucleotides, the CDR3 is TGTGCCAGCAGTGACCTAGCGGGCCTTACCTACGAGCAGTACTTC. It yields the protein CASSDLAGLTYEQYF.

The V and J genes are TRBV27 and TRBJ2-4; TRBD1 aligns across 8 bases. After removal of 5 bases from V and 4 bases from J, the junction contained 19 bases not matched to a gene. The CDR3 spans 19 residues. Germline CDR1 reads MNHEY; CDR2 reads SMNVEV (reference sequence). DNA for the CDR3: TGTGCCAGCAGTCCCCTCTGGGGCGGACAGGGAGCCGAAAAAAACATTCAGTACTTC. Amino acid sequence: CASSPLWGGQGAEKNIQYF.

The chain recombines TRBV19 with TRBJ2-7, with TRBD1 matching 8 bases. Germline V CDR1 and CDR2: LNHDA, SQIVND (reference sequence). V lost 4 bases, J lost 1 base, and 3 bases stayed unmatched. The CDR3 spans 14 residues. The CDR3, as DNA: TGTGCCAGTAGTACCGACAGGGGTTCCTACGAGCAGTACTTC. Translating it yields CASSTDRGSYEQYF. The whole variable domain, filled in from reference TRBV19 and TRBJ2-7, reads DGGITQSPKYLFRKEGQNVTLSCEQNLNHDAMYWYRQDPGQGLRLIYYSQIVNDFQKGDIAEGYSVSREKKESFPLTVTSAQKNPTAFYLCASSTDRGSYEQYFGPGTRLTVT.

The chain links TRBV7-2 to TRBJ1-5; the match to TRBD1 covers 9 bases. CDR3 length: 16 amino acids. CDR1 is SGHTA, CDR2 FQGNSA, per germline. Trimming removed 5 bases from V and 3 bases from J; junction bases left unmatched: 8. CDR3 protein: CASSGYGTGINQPQHF. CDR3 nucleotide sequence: TGTGCCAGCAGCGGATACGGGACAGGGATCAATCAGCCCCAGCATTTT.

The CDR3: CASSPGIPNTGELFF. The CDR3 DNA sequence: TGTGCCAGCAGCCCGGGGATCCCAAACACCGGGGAGCTGTTTTTT. The chain combines TRBV7-3 with TRBJ2-2, with a tentative D call TRBD2 (5 bases). The CDR3 has 15 residues. Trimming stripped 5 bases from V and 2 bases from J, with 12 bases between. CDR1 and CDR2 from the germline V gene are SGHTA and FQGTGA.

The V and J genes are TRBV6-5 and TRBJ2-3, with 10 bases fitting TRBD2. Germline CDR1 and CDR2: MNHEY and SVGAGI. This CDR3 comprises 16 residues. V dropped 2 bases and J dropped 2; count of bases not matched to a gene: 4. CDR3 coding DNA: TGTGCCAGCAGTTACCGAGCGGGAGGGCCCACAGATACGCAGTATTTT. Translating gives CASSYRAGGPTDTQYF.

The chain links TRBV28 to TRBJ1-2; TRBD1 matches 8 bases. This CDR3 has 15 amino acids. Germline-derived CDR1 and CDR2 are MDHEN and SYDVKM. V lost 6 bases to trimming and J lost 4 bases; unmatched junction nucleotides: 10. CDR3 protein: CASSPSDREIYGYTF. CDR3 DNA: TGTGCCAGCAGCCCATCGGACAGGGAAATCTATGGCTACACCTTC.

The CDR3 reads CASSSTGTSGRVNTGELFF. In DNA, the CDR3 is TGTGCCAGCAGCTCAACTGGGACTAGCGGGAGGGTGAACACCGGGGAGCTGTTTTTT. The V call is TRBV7-9, the J call TRBJ2-2; 16 bases match TRBD2. The CDR3 length is 19 residues. The V and J ends lost 4 bases and 1 base, in that order; junction bases with no gene match: 6. Germline assignment: CDR1 SEHNR and CDR2 FQNEAQ (reference sequence).

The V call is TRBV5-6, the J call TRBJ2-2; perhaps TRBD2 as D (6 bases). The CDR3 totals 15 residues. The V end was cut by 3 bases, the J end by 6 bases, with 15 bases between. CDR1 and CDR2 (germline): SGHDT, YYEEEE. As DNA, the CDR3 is TGTGCCAGCAGCTCGGTGGGAGGAGCGTCCGGGGAGCTGTTTTTT. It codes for CASSSVGGASGELFF.

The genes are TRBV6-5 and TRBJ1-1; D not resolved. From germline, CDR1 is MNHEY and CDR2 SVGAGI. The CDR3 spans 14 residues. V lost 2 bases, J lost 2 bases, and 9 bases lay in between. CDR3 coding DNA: TGTGCCAGCAGTTACGAGGTGGCCAACACTGAAGCTTTCTTT. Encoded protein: CASSYEVANTEAFF.

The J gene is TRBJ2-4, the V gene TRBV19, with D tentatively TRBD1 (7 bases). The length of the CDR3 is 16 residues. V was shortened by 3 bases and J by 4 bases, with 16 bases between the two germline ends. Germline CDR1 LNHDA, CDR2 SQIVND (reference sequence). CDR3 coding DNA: TGTGCCAGTAGTATTGAGGGGCGGGGACAGAAAAACATTCAGTACTTC. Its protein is CASSIEGRGQKNIQYF.

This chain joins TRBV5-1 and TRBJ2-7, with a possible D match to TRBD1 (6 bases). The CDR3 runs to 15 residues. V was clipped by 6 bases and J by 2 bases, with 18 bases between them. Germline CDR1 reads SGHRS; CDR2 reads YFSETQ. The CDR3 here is CASKPYRVGTYEQYF. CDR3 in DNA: TGCGCCAGCAAACCTTACAGGGTCGGGACCTACGAGCAGTACTTC.